A selection of T cell receptor beta chains follows, all from one sample in a study of cytomegalovirus exposure and HLA in healthy donors. Sequencing used immunoSEQ multiplex PCR; TCRdb keeps in-frame clones, though not all of them. The sample lists tens of thousands of clones, approximately 91% occurring once. The sample was PBMCs. The origin of the receptors is a man aged 25-45 years in good health and CMV-seronegative. Each CDR3 is given with its conserved first and last residue. The order of the fields is J gene, D gene, clone size, V gene, CDR3 DNA, CDR3 protein. A D gene is named only where the DNA matches it firmly. Part of the rows lack a size; the others show once, few, many or a class for expanded clones.

TRBJ1-2 NA NA TRBV16 TGTGCCAGCAGCCAATCTGCAGGGAACTATGGCTACACCTTC CASSQSAGNYGYTF
TRBJ2-7 TRBD2 NA TRBV6-1 TGTGCCAGCAGAGGACTAGTCTACGAGCAGTACTTC CASRGLVYEQYF
TRBJ2-2 NA NA TRBV6-5 TGTGCCAGCCGGCGGGGCGAGGGCACCGGGGAGCTGTTTTTT CASRRGEGTGELFF
TRBJ2-3 TRBD2 once TRBV5-6 TGTGCCAGCAGCCTAGCGGGGGGGCCAGATACGCAGTATTTT CASSLAGGPDTQYF
TRBJ2-7 TRBD1 NA TRBV7-9 TGTGCCAGCAGCTCCGGGACAGGGCTCTACGAGCAGTACTTC CASSSGTGLYEQYF
TRBJ2-7 TRBD1 NA TRBV5-5 TGTGCCAGCAGCCTGGGACAGTTCTACGAGTGGCAGTACTTC CASSLGQFYEWQYF
TRBJ2-2 TRBD2 NA TRBV6-5 TGTGCCAGCAGCTACGGACTAGCGGGAGTCACCGGGGAGCTGTTTTTT CASSYGLAGVTGELFF
TRBJ1-5 NA NA TRBV7-2 TGTGCCAGCAGCTTATCGGAGGGTAGCAATCAGCCCCAGCATTTT CASSLSEGSNQPQHF
TRBJ1-4 NA NA TRBV27 TGTGCCAGCAGCGCCCCGGGGGGTATGGGTGAAAAACTGTTTTTT CASSAPGGMGEKLFF
TRBJ2-5 NA NA TRBV28 TGTGCCAGCATGCAGGGAATCCAAGAGACCCAGTACTTC CASMQGIQETQYF